This T cell receptor beta chain comes out of a study of early T cells in non-severe SARS-CoV-2 infection. At the level of the study: RNA in bulk from unsorted whole blood was sequenced, and chains were unpaired.

MiXCR was run by TCRdb on the 5' RACE reads, yielding one entry per CDR3 protein. Of 35,000 to 50,000 distinct CDR3 sequences detected, around 7% appear once; the ten largest clones hold 4.7%. The CDR3 runs 16 residues. Trimming removed 4 bases from V and 7 bases from J, with 24 bases in between. CDR1 is SGHNT and CDR2 is YYREEE in the germline V gene (reference sequence). The TCR was taken from an adult who was a healthcare worker with PCR-confirmed SARS-CoV-2 infection or an uninfected control (not recorded which). The sequenced material came from whole blood. The chain is built from TRBV5-4 and TRBJ2-7, with D perhaps given as TRBD1 or TRBD2 (6 bases each). CDR3 bases: TGTGCCAGCAGCCCGCGCACCCGGGGGCCCGCTCCGGAGCAGTACTTC. Amino acids: CASSPRTRGPAPEQYF.